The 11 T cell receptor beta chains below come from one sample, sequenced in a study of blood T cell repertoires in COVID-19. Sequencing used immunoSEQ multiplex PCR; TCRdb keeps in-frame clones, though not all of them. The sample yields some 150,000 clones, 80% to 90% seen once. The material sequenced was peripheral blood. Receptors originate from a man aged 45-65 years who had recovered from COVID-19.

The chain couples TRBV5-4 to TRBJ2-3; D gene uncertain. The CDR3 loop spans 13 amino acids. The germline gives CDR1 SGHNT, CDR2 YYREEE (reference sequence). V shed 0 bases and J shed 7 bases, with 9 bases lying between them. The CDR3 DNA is TGTGCCAGCAGCTTGGTCGGCGGAAATACGCAGTATTTT. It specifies CASSLVGGNTQYF.

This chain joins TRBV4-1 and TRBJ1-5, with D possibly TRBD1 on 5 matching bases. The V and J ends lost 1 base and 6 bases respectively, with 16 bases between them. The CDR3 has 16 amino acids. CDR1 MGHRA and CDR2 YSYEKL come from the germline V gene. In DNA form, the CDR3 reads TGCGCCAGCAGCCAAGGGCCCAACGGGGGGAGTCAGCCCCAGCATTTT. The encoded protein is CASSQGPNGGSQPQHF.

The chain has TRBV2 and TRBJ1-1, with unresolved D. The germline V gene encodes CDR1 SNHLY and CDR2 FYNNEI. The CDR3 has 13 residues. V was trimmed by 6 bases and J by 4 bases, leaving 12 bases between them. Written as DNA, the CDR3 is TGTGCCAGCAGCCCCACGGGTCCCACTGAAGCTTTCTTT. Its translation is CASSPTGPTEAFF.

CDR3 in DNA: TGTGCCACCAGCGTAAGCGACAGGGGTAGCAATCAGCCCCAGCATTTT. Its protein is CATSVSDRGSNQPQHF. The rearrangement uses TRBV15 and TRBJ1-5; 8 nucleotides align to TRBD1. From germline, CDR1 is LNHNV and CDR2 YYDKDF (reference sequence). V lost 5 bases, J lost 0 bases, and 6 bases stayed unmatched. This CDR3 has 16 amino acids.

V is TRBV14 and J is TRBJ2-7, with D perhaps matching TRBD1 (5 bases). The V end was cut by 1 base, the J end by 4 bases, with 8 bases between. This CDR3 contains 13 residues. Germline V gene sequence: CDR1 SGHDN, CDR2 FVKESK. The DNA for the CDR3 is TGTGCCAGCAGCCAAGCGACAGTTTACGAGCAGTACTTC. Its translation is CASSQATVYEQYF.

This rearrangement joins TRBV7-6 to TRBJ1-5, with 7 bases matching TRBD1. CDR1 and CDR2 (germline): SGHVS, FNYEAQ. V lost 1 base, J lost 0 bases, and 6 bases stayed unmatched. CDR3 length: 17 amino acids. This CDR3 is CASSLVGGQHSNQPQHF. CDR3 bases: TGTGCCAGCAGCTTAGTAGGGGGCCAACATAGCAATCAGCCCCAGCATTTT.

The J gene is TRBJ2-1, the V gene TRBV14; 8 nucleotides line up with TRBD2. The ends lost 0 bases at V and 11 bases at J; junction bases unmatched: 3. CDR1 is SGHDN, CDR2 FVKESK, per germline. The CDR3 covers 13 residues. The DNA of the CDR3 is TGTGCCAGCAGCCAAGATCAGCGGGGGAAGCAGTTCTTC. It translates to CASSQDQRGKQFF.

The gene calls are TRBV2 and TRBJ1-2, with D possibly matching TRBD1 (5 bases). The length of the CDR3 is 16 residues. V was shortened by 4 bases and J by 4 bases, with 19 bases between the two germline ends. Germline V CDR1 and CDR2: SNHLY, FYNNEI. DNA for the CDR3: TGTGCCAGCAGTGTTGTAGGGAGGGGCGACTTCTATGGCTACACCTTC. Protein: CASSVVGRGDFYGYTF.

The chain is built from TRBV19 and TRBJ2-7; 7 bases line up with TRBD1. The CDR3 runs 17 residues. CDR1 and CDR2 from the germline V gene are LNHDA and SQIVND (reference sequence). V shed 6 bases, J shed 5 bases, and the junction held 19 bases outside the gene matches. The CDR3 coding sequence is TGTGCCAGTAGCCAAGGCACCGGACAGGTGGAACCCCACGAGCAGTACTTC. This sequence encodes CASSQGTGQVEPHEQYF.

CDR3 loop: CASSREGRTDTQYF. The CDR3 nucleotides are TGTGCCAGCAGCCGGGAGGGGCGCACAGATACGCAGTATTTT. J is TRBJ2-3 and V is TRBV2, with 8 bases fitting TRBD2. Germline lookup yields CDR1 SNHLY and CDR2 FYNNEI. The CDR3 contains 14 residues. V lost 6 bases, J lost 1 base, and 3 bases stayed unmatched.

In nucleotides, the CDR3 is TGCGCCAGCAGCTTGGGGGCAGGGGGAGACACCGGGGAGCTGTTTTTT. Its protein product is CASSLGAGGDTGELFF. This chain links TRBV5-1 with TRBJ2-2, with TRBD1 matching 7 bases. Germline CDR1 SGHRS, CDR2 YFSETQ. This CDR3 spans 16 amino acids. V was pared by 0 bases and J by 3 bases, with 5 bases of the junction left unmatched. The variable domain in full, completed from reference TRBV5-1 and TRBJ2-2, reads KAGVTQTPRYLIKTRGQQVTLSCSPISGHRSVSWYQQTPGQGLQFLFEYFSETQRNKGNFPGRFSGRQFSNSRSEMNVSTLELGDSALYLCASSLGAGGDTGELFFGEGSRLTVL.